Listed here is a single T cell receptor beta chain. Its cognate antigen is unknown. These data come from a study of T cell responses to AZD1222 COVID-19 vaccine. Study-level results: Spike as a whole was targeted by vaccine-associated CD4 TCRs, dominant at 160-218 and 743-854.

Deletions cut 4 bases from V and 1 base from J, with 14 bases between. This CDR3 is 15 amino acids long. CDR1 and CDR2 (germline): SGHDN, FVKESK. Profiled with immunoSEQ multiplex PCR; TCRdb holds only in-frame clones, not every one. The repertoire has roughly 97,000 clones, about 91% of them found once; the top ten carry approximately 18%. Sequences were derived from peripheral blood, sampled on day 0 of AZD1222 vaccination. This sequence joins TRBV14 and TRBJ2-7; the D gene is possibly TRBD1 (6 bases). The clonotype originates from an adult in good health. The CDR3, as DNA: TGTGCCAGCAGCCGGCAGGGAAGGGGGTCCTACGAGCAGTACTTC. It encodes CASSRQGRGSYEQYF.